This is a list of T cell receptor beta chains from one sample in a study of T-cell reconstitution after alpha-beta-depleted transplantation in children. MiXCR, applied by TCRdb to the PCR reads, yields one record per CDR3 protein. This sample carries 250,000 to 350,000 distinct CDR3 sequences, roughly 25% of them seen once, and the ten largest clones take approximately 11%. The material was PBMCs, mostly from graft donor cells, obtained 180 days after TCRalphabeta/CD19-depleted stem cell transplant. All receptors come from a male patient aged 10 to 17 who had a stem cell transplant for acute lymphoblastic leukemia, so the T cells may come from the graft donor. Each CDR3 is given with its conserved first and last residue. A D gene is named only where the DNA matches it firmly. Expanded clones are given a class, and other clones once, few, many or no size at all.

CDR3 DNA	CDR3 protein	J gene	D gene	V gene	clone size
TGCGCCAGCAGCAGCTACCTCCGGGACAGGGGGTACAATGAGCAGTTCTTC	CASSSYLRDRGYNEQFF	TRBJ2-1	TRBD1	TRBV5-1	few
TGTGCCACCAGGTCGAGCTGGAATTCACCCCTCCACTTT	CATRSSWNSPLHF	TRBJ1-6	.	TRBV24-1	.
TGTGCCACCAGTGAATGGACTAGCGGGGGTTCCTACAATGAGCAGTTCTTC	CATSEWTSGGSYNEQFF	TRBJ2-1	TRBD2	TRBV24-1	.
TGCGCCAGCAGCCAAGTAGCTGGACAGGGGTTTCAGCCCCAGCATTTT	CASSQVAGQGFQPQHF	TRBJ1-5	TRBD1	TRBV4-1	many
TGTGCCAGCGGAAAGAGCACGAACACCGGGGAGCTGTTTTTT	CASGKSTNTGELFF	TRBJ2-2	.	TRBV7-3	.
TGTGCCAGCAGCGTCCTTGGGGTACAAGAGACCCAGTACTTC	CASSVLGVQETQYF	TRBJ2-5	.	TRBV9	few
TGTGCCAGCAGTTACTCTCCCTCCACAGATACGCAGTATTTT	CASSYSPSTDTQYF	TRBJ2-3	.	TRBV6-5	few
TGTGCCAGCAGCTCCTTAGCCAACACCGGGGAGCTGTTTTTT	CASSSLANTGELFF	TRBJ2-2	.	TRBV5-5	.
TGCGCCAGCAGCACAGACATAAATCAGCCCCAGCATTTT	CASSTDINQPQHF	TRBJ1-5	.	TRBV5-1	.
TGTGCCAGCAGTTTATCCTGGGTTGGGGGAAGGGGCTACACCTTC	CASSLSWVGGRGYTF	TRBJ1-2	.	TRBV27	few
TGTGCCAGCAGTCGAACGGCATACAATGAGCAGTTCTTC	CASSRTAYNEQFF	TRBJ2-1	.	TRBV12-3/TRBV12-4	few
TGCGCCAGCAGCCAAGGGAAGGATCTAGGACAGTACTTC	CASSQGKDLGQYF	TRBJ2-7	.	TRBV4-1	.
TGTGCCAGCAGTTTAATCGCAGTCCTTAGGAGCACAGATACGCAGTATTTT	CASSLIAVLRSTDTQYF	TRBJ2-3	.	TRBV12-3/TRBV12-4	many
TGTGCCAGCAGTGACGTTGGACTAGCGGGGGTGTACGAGCAGTACTTC	CASSDVGLAGVYEQYF	TRBJ2-7	TRBD2	TRBV6-4	few